This entry concerns a single T cell receptor beta chain. The target antigen is unknown. The data derive from a study of T cells in Graves' hyperthyroidism and ophthalmopathy. For the study at large: Peripheral blood draws took place at initial diagnosis, ahead of any treatment.

Study-level results: In the blood, most expanded thyroid clonotypes above 0.001 appeared as well. Ophthalmopathy, which appeared later, was predicted by the model a median about 6.8 months before onset. From stable hyperthyroidism, ophthalmopathy was set apart by a 13 V-J model.

This CDR3 spans 17 amino acids. Trimming cost V 2 bases and J 4 bases; bases outside gene matches: 11. Germline V CDR1 and CDR2: SGHNT, YYREEE (reference sequence). From RNA transcripts, TCR beta CDR3 regions were amplified. During a first-round RT-PCR of the TCR CDR3, the HTBI primer set was used. In TCRdb, the multiplex PCR reads were re-called with MiXCR into one record per CDR3 protein. The profile shows fewer than 900,000 distinct CDR3 sequences, 15% to 20% of them singletons. The source is a woman aged 50 to 65 with Graves' hyperthyroidism that later progressed to Graves' ophthalmopathy. J is TRBJ2-5 and V is TRBV5-4, with 10 positions matching TRBD1. Source material: blood. The CDR3: CASSFPGQGIGGETQYF. DNA of the CDR3: TGTGCCAGCAGCTTTCCGGGACAGGGGATTGGAGGAGAGACCCAGTACTTC.